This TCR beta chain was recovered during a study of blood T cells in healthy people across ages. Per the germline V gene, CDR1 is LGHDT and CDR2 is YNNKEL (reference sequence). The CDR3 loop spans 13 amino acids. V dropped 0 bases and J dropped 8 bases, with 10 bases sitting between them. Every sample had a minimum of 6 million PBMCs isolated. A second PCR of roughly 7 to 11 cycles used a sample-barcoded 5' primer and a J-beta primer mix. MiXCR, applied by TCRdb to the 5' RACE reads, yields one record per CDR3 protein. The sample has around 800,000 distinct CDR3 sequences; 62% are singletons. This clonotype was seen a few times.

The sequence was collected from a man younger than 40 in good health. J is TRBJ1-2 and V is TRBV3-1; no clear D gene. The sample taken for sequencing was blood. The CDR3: CASSQEGVGGYTF. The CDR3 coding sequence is TGTGCCAGCAGCCAAGAGGGAGTAGGGGGCTACACCTTC.